Listed here are 19 T cell receptor beta chains from one sample, sequenced in a study of OX40 agonist ivuxolimab in advanced cancers. Libraries were prepared by immunoSEQ multiplex PCR; TCRdb keeps only in-frame clonotypes and omits some of them. The sample has about 58,000 clones; roughly 83% are singletons. Sequencing used CD4+ or CD8+ T cells sorted from blood, obtained in a trial of the OX40 agonist ivuxolimab. The receptors were gathered from an adult with an advanced solid tumor such as melanoma, head and neck, liver or kidney cancer.

The chain uses TRBV30 and TRBJ1-6, with D uncertain. Trimming left V 3 bases short and J 7 bases short, with 22 bases between. The CDR3 runs to 17 residues. The germline gives CDR1 GTSNPN, CDR2 SVGIG (reference sequence). Here the CDR3 DNA reads TGTGCCTGGAGCCCTTCCCGGTTCGGCCTGGGGAATTCACCCCTCCACTTT. The encoded protein is CAWSPSRFGLGNSPLHF.

Comment on this clone: Within the sample, other DNA sequences also encode this same CDR3. The chain has TRBV2 and TRBJ1-4; 11 bases match TRBD1. Germline values: CDR1 SNHLY, CDR2 FYNNEI. J gave up 4 bases and V 4 bases, and 2 bases lay outside the gene matches. The CDR3 loop spans 15 amino acids. Here the CDR3 reads CASSGTGGYNEKLFF. The CDR3 DNA follows: TGTGCCAGCAGTGGGACAGGGGGCTATAATGAAAAACTGTTTTTT. Full variable domain (missing parts from reference TRBV2 and TRBJ1-4): EPEVTQTPSHQVTQMGQEVILRCVPISNHLYFYWYRQILGQKVEFLVSFYNNEISEKSEIFDDQFSVERPDGSNFTLKIRSTKLEDSAMYFCASSGTGGYNEKLFFGSGTQLSVL.

The chain uses TRBV5-1 and TRBJ2-1, with 9 bases fitting TRBD1. After removal of 4 bases from V and 4 bases from J, the junction contained 6 bases not matched to a gene. There are 15 residues in the CDR3. From germline, CDR1 is SGHRS and CDR2 YFSETQ. In DNA form, the CDR3 reads TGCGCCAGCAGCCCCGGGACAGGGCCATACAATGAGCAGTTCTTC. Its protein is CASSPGTGPYNEQFF.

The chain combines TRBV29-1 with TRBJ1-5; D is unclear. V lost 1 base to trimming and J lost 4 bases, with 8 bases between them. Germline V gives CDR1 SQVTM, CDR2 ANQGSEA. This CDR3 has 13 residues. The CDR3 DNA is TGCAGCGTTGAAGTAGATAGGAATCAGCCCCAGCATTTT. Amino acid sequence: CSVEVDRNQPQHF.

V and J are TRBV7-9 and TRBJ2-1; TRBD2 matches 9 bases. From germline, CDR1 is SEHNR and CDR2 FQNEAQ (reference sequence). V dropped 5 bases and J dropped 5; count of bases not matched to a gene: 7. The CDR3 contains 15 residues. The CDR3 DNA sequence: TGTGCCAGCAGCCCATGGACTAGCGCTGACAATGAGCAGTTCTTC. It encodes CASSPWTSADNEQFF.

The chain recombines TRBV25-1 with TRBJ2-5; TRBD2 aligns across 7 bases. Germline CDR1 is MGHDK and CDR2 is SYGVNS. The CDR3 extends over 16 amino acids. J lost 1 base, V lost 1 base, and 6 bases had no gene match. Written as DNA, the CDR3 is TGTGCCAGCAGTGAATGGGGCGGGGGTATCCAAGAGACCCAGTACTTC. It encodes CASSEWGGGIQETQYF.

J is TRBJ1-1 and V is TRBV29-1; 12 bases map to TRBD1. Germline values: CDR1 SQVTM, CDR2 ANQGSEA. The CDR3 extends over 13 amino acids. Trimming removed 7 bases from V and 4 bases from J; junction bases left unmatched: 4. The CDR3, as DNA: TGCAGCGCATGGGACAGGGGGCCCACTGAAGCTTTCTTT. It codes for CSAWDRGPTEAFF.

The chain recombines TRBV28 with TRBJ1-1, with D unclear. V was clipped by 3 bases and J by 6 bases, with 14 bases between them. The CDR3 loop spans 14 amino acids. Germline V lookup: CDR1 MDHEN, CDR2 SYDVKM. CDR3 sequence reads: CASSFARTGAEAFF. The DNA of the CDR3 is TGTGCCAGCAGTTTCGCCCGGACGGGCGCTGAAGCTTTCTTT.

The CDR3 sequence is CASSLEQGNEQYF. CDR3 nucleotide sequence: TGTGCCAGCAGCTTAGAGCAGGGGAACGAGCAGTACTTC. The chain employs TRBV11-3 and TRBJ2-7, with TRBD1 as a possible D gene (6 bases). With 0 bases removed from V and 5 bases from J, the gap between germline ends came to 8 bases. From germline, CDR1 is SGHNT and CDR2 YENEEA. The CDR3 covers 13 residues.

The gene calls are TRBV30 and TRBJ2-1, with 8 bases aligning to TRBD2. Germline assignment: CDR1 GTSNPN and CDR2 SVGIG (reference sequence). The CDR3 spans 15 residues. The V segment lost 3 bases and the J segment 6 bases; nucleotides outside the gene matches: 10. The DNA of the CDR3 is TGTGCCTGGAGAGCCCCCGGGCTAGCGGGCAATGAGCAGTTCTTC. Protein: CAWRAPGLAGNEQFF.

The J gene is TRBJ1-3, the V gene TRBV9; D is unresolved. The germline V and J ends were trimmed by 6 bases and 2 bases, with 9 bases remaining between them. CDR1 is SGDLS and CDR2 is YYNGEE in the germline V gene. This CDR3 has 13 amino acids. The CDR3 DNA reads as TGTGCCAGCACCCAGCGGCCTGGAAACACCATATATTTT. Translation: CASTQRPGNTIYF.

The V call is TRBV4-2, the J call TRBJ2-2, with 8 bases identical to TRBD2. V was clipped by 1 base and J by 3 bases; unmatched bases: 7. This CDR3 contains 17 residues. The germline CDR1 and CDR2 sequences are LGHNA and YNFKEQ. CDR3 region: CASSQVDLAGYTGELFF. CDR3 sequence (DNA): TGTGCCAGCAGCCAAGTCGATCTAGCGGGCTACACCGGGGAGCTGTTTTTT.

V gene TRBV6-5 combines with J gene TRBJ2-1; TRBD2 aligns across 13 bases. The CDR3 is 15 residues long. Per the germline V gene, CDR1 is MNHEY and CDR2 is SVGAGI. The J segment lost 7 bases and the V segment lost 6 bases, leaving 6 bases of the junction unmatched. CDR3: CASRRLAGGWNEQFF. CDR3 coding DNA: TGTGCCAGCAGACGACTAGCGGGGGGTTGGAATGAGCAGTTCTTC.

This sequence joins TRBV2 and TRBJ1-2; D gene ambiguous. Germline CDR1 SNHLY, CDR2 FYNNEI. V was cut by 2 bases and J by 6 bases, with 7 bases left in between. CDR3 length equals 12 residues. DNA for the CDR3: TGTGCCAGCAGTGAAACCCCCCATGGCTACACCTTC. Translated: CASSETPHGYTF. Filled out from reference TRBV2 and TRBJ1-2, the complete variable domain reads EPEVTQTPSHQVTQMGQEVILRCVPISNHLYFYWYRQILGQKVEFLVSFYNNEISEKSEIFDDQFSVERPDGSNFTLKIRSTKLEDSAMYFCASSETPHGYTFGSGTRLTVV.

The chain is built from TRBV5-3 and TRBJ1-2; D not certain. TRBV5-3 is an ORF for which the function is uncertain. With 2 bases removed from V and 8 bases from J, the gap between germline ends came to 10 bases. CDR3 length: 12 residues. In nucleotides, the CDR3 is TGTGCCAGAAGCTTTTCGGGGTGGGGCTACACCTTC. It yields the protein CARSFSGWGYTF.

The chain is built from TRBV6-6 and TRBJ1-2, with a weak D call TRBD1 (5 bases). Trimming cost V 2 bases and J 8 bases, with 12 bases left between them. Germline CDR1 and CDR2: MNHNY and SVGAGI (reference sequence). The CDR3 runs to 13 residues. CDR3 nucleotides: TGTGCCAGCAGTTACGTGGGGGGGGAAGGCTACACCTTC. This encodes CASSYVGGEGYTF.

As DNA, the CDR3 is TGCGCCAGCACAGTAGCGGGGGGGCCAGATACGCAGTATTTT. This encodes CASTVAGGPDTQYF. This chain links TRBV5-1 with TRBJ2-3; TRBD2 agrees at 11 bases. J was trimmed by 4 bases and V by 6 bases; bases with no gene match: 4. This CDR3 comprises 14 residues. Germline assignment: CDR1 SGHRS and CDR2 YFSETQ.

The chain carries TRBV19 and TRBJ2-3; D remains ambiguous. Germline CDR1 LNHDA, CDR2 SQIVND (reference sequence). CDR3 length: 15 amino acids. V shed 5 bases and J shed 0 bases, with 12 bases lying between them. CDR3 DNA sequence: TGTGCCAGTAGTGGCCCCCAGACTAGCACAGATACGCAGTATTTT. It specifies CASSGPQTSTDTQYF.

This clone was seen just once. J is TRBJ1-5 and V is TRBV28; 11 bases map to TRBD1. The germline V gene has CDR1 MDHEN and CDR2 SYDVKM. CDR3 length: 15 residues. The V and J ends lost 4 bases and 6 bases, in that order; junction bases with no gene match: 5. CDR3 in DNA: TGTGCCAGCAGTTCGGGACAGGGGGTTTCTCAGCCCCAGCATTTT. Protein: CASSSGQGVSQPQHF.